The 27 T cell receptor beta chains given below trace back to one sample, sequenced in a study of blood T cell repertoires in COVID-19. Data came from immunoSEQ multiplex PCR; TCRdb stores just in-frame clones and leaves some out. The table has tens of thousands of clones, roughly nine tenths seen once. The material sequenced was peripheral blood. The receptors were gathered from a woman in her seventies with acute or convalescent COVID-19.

A few counts support this clone. This chain joins TRBV28 and TRBJ1-2; D may be TRBD1 (6 bases). The CDR3 length is 13 residues. CDR1 MDHEN and CDR2 SYDVKM come from the germline V gene. Trimming pared 7 bases from V and 2 bases from J, leaving 11 bases between. The CDR3 bases are TGTGCCAGCAATTTTCAGGGGAACTATGGCTACACCTTC. Its protein is CASNFQGNYGYTF.

V is TRBV19 and J is TRBJ2-1; 10 bases align to TRBD2. With V trimmed by 0 bases and J by 4 bases, 9 bases remained unmatched. The length of the CDR3 is 18 residues. In germline, CDR1 is LNHDA, CDR2 SQIVND (reference sequence). CDR3 residues: CASSIDGLAGGRYNEQFF. CDR3 DNA: TGTGCCAGTAGTATAGATGGGTTAGCGGGAGGAAGATACAATGAGCAGTTCTTC.

This clone was recorded once. The V gene is TRBV5-4, the J gene TRBJ1-2, with D tentatively TRBD1 (5 bases). The CDR3 runs 14 residues. V was pared by 4 bases and J by 4 bases, with 14 bases between. Germline CDR1 and CDR2: SGHNT and YYREEE (reference sequence). CDR3 loop: CASSGSGGPYGYTF. For the CDR3, the DNA is TGTGCCAGCAGCGGTTCCGGGGGTCCCTATGGCTACACCTTC.

The rearrangement uses TRBV2 and TRBJ1-6; tentatively, D is TRBD1 (6 bases). The germline gives CDR1 SNHLY, CDR2 FYNNEI. Trimming pared 6 bases from V and 5 bases from J, leaving 14 bases between. The CDR3 covers 15 residues. DNA for the CDR3: TGTGCCAGCAGAGAGGGGGACACTAATAATTCACCCCTCCACTTT. It specifies CASREGDTNNSPLHF.

The chain joins TRBV5-1 to TRBJ2-5; 9 bases match TRBD1. The CDR3 covers 15 residues. Germline CDR1 and CDR2: SGHRS and YFSETQ. Trimming cost V 0 bases and J 6 bases; bases outside gene matches: 6. In DNA, the CDR3 is TGCGCCAGCAGCTTGGGGGGACAGGGCGTGCAGACCCAGTACTTC. Protein: CASSLGGQGVQTQYF.

This chain connects TRBV11-2 to TRBJ2-7; 9 nucleotides line up with TRBD2. J gave up 4 bases and V 6 bases, and 13 bases lay outside the gene matches. Germline CDR1 is SGHAT and CDR2 is FQNNGV. The CDR3 contains 16 residues. The CDR3 DNA reads as TGTGCCAGCAGTGCAAATAAACTAGCGGGCCTATACGAGCAGTACTTC. It translates to CASSANKLAGLYEQYF.

This clone is a singleton in its sample. The rearrangement joins TRBV28 to TRBJ2-7; 8 bases agree with TRBD2. The germline gives CDR1 MDHEN, CDR2 SYDVKM. Trimming at V came to 6 bases and at J to 1 base, leaving 8 bases not matched to a gene. CDR3 size: 15 residues. CDR3: CASRTSLAGSYEQYF. The CDR3 bases are TGTGCCAGCAGAACCAGCCTAGCGGGTTCCTACGAGCAGTACTTC.

The chain has TRBV27 and TRBJ2-7, with TRBD2 matching 15 bases. Germline CDR1 MNHEY, CDR2 SMNVEV (reference sequence). V lost 6 bases to trimming and J lost 4 bases; unmatched junction nucleotides: 7. This CDR3 is 16 amino acids long. CDR3 DNA sequence: TGTGCCAGCAGCAGGACTAGCGGGAGGGTTGGGTACGAGCAGTACTTC. Translation: CASSRTSGRVGYEQYF.

The chain employs TRBV18 and TRBJ1-6, with 8 bases lining up with TRBD1. This CDR3 region has 15 residues. Trimming cost V 0 bases and J 7 bases; bases outside gene matches: 2. The germline V gene has CDR1 KGHSH and CDR2 LQKENI. CDR3 nucleotides: TGTGCCAGCTCACCACCAAGGGACAGGAATTCACCCCTCCACTTT. As protein: CASSPPRDRNSPLHF.

This clone was detected a few times. The chain combines TRBV4-2 with TRBJ1-6, with D maybe TRBD1 (5 bases). This CDR3 contains 16 residues. Trimming took 5 bases from V and 8 from J, leaving 19 bases between them. Looked up from germline, CDR1 is LGHNA and CDR2 is YNFKEQ. This CDR3 is CASSTRLLREDSPLHF. As DNA, the CDR3 is TGTGCCAGCAGCACCCGGCTTCTCAGGGAGGATTCACCCCTCCACTTT.

This chain connects TRBV27 to TRBJ1-4; TRBD1 matches at 8 bases. J gave up 2 bases and V 6 bases, and 8 bases lay outside the gene matches. This CDR3 spans 16 amino acids. CDR1 is MNHEY, CDR2 SMNVEV, per germline (reference sequence). The chain's CDR3 is CASSPGQGWTNEKLFF. Here the CDR3 DNA reads TGTGCCAGCAGCCCCGGACAGGGTTGGACTAATGAAAAACTGTTTTTT. Looking up the rest from reference TRBV27 and TRBJ1-4 gives the full variable domain: EAQVTQNPRYLITVTGKKLTVTCSQNMNHEYMSWYRQDPGLGLRQIYYSMNVEVTDKGDVPEGYKVSRKEKRNFPLILESPSPNQTSLYFCASSPGQGWTNEKLFFGSGTQLSVL.

The gene calls are TRBV6-5 and TRBJ1-2, with TRBD1 matching 11 bases. The V segment lost 6 bases and the J segment 8 bases; nucleotides outside the gene matches: 5. Germline CDR1 reads MNHEY; CDR2 reads SVGAGI. The CDR3 runs to 13 residues. In DNA form, the CDR3 reads TGTGCCAGCAGGCAAGGGACAGGGGGAGGCTACACCTTC. Translation: CASRQGTGGGYTF.

This sequence joins TRBV7-9 and TRBJ2-7; 7 bases line up with TRBD2. The CDR3 extends over 15 amino acids. After removal of 0 bases from V and 5 bases from J, the junction contained 7 bases not matched to a gene. The V gene's germline CDR1 is SEHNR and CDR2 FQNEAQ (reference sequence). CDR3 in DNA: TGTGCCAGCAGCTTAGCGGTTGGACTAGGCAACGAGCAGTACTTC. The encoded protein is CASSLAVGLGNEQYF.

The gene calls are TRBV7-7 and TRBJ2-1; TRBD2 aligns across 15 bases. J was trimmed by 8 bases and V by 5 bases; bases with no gene match: 7. Germline V gene lookup returns CDR1 SSHAT and CDR2 FNYEAQ (reference sequence). CDR3 length equals 16 residues. This CDR3 is CASSPGLAGGEDEQFF. CDR3 bases: TGTGCCAGCAGCCCGGGACTAGCGGGGGGTGAAGATGAGCAGTTCTTC.

The chain links TRBV14 to TRBJ2-7, with D perhaps matching TRBD2 (6 bases). The CDR3 runs to 13 residues. V shed 5 bases and J shed 3 bases, with 11 bases lying between them. Germline lookup yields CDR1 SGHDN and CDR2 FVKESK. The DNA of the CDR3 is TGTGCCAGCAGCTTTGGGACTGACTACGAGCAGTACGTC. It translates to CASSFGTDYEQYV.

The V call is TRBV18, the J call TRBJ2-1; D is unresolved. The V end lost 0 bases, the J end lost 4 bases, and 10 bases lay between the germline ends. From germline, CDR1 is KGHSH and CDR2 LQKENI. CDR3 length equals 15 residues. The DNA for the CDR3 is TGTGCCAGCTCACCACCCGGGTCACCTTACAATGAGCAGTTCTTC. Translated, it gives CASSPPGSPYNEQFF. Full variable domain (rest looked up from reference TRBV18 and TRBJ2-1): NAGVMQNPRHLVRRRGQEARLRCSPMKGHSHVYWYRQLPEEGLKFMVYLQKENIIDESGMPKERFSAEFPKEGPSILRIQQVVRGDSAAYFCASSPPGSPYNEQFFGPGTRLTVL.

V is TRBV10-3 and J is TRBJ1-5, with D unresolved. With 1 base removed from V and 0 bases from J, the gap between germline ends came to 10 bases. CDR1 ENHRY and CDR2 SYGVKD come from the germline V gene. This CDR3 spans 16 amino acids. Written as DNA, the CDR3 is TGTGCCATCAGTGAGTTGGGCAGCAATAGCAATCAGCCCCAGCATTTT. It encodes CAISELGSNSNQPQHF.

The rearrangement joins TRBV28 to TRBJ1-5, with 8 bases matching TRBD1. Germline V gene data show CDR1 as MDHEN and CDR2 as SYDVKM. Trimming cost V 6 bases and J 6 bases; bases outside gene matches: 7. There are 14 residues in the CDR3. CDR3 in DNA: TGTGCCAGCAGAGCAGGGGGCTCGGGTCAGCCCCAGCATTTT. This codes for CASRAGGSGQPQHF.

The chain employs TRBV28 and TRBJ1-2; 8 bases agree with TRBD1. With 5 bases clipped from V and 8 bases from J, the junction kept 10 bases outside the gene matches. This CDR3 is built from 14 residues. Germline V lookup: CDR1 MDHEN, CDR2 SYDVKM. The CDR3 nucleotides are TGTGCCAGCAGTCCACCGGGACAGGTTGGGGGCTACACCTTC. It specifies CASSPPGQVGGYTF.

This sequence joins TRBV3-1 (or the pseudogene TRBV3-2) and TRBJ1-3; 7 bases are a match to TRBD1. CDR1 and CDR2 (germline): LGHDT, YNNKEL (reference sequence). With V trimmed by 2 bases and J by 0 bases, 10 bases remained unmatched. The CDR3 loop spans 18 amino acids. CDR3 nucleotides: TGTGCCAGCAGCCAAAAGGCCACAGGGGCCATCTCTGGAAACACCATATATTTT. Amino acids: CASSQKATGAISGNTIYF.

The J gene is TRBJ2-5, the V gene TRBV7-9; possible D gene TRBD2, 7 bases. Trimming removed 1 base at V and 0 bases at J, with 12 bases between. The CDR3 has 16 amino acids. CDR1 is SEHNR, CDR2 FQNEAQ, per germline (reference sequence). The CDR3 protein is CASSLVGGPYQETQYF. The DNA for the CDR3 is TGTGCCAGCAGCTTAGTCGGGGGGCCGTACCAAGAGACCCAGTACTTC.

The gene calls are TRBV2 and TRBJ2-3; D is ambiguous. Germline CDR1 SNHLY, CDR2 FYNNEI. The V and J ends lost 2 bases and 0 bases respectively, with 12 bases between them. The CDR3 loop spans 16 amino acids. CDR3 nucleotide sequence: TGTGCCAGCAGTGAATTCGTCTATTCTAGCACAGATACGCAGTATTTT. Encoded protein: CASSEFVYSSTDTQYF.

This chain links TRBV30 with TRBJ1-5; tentative D call: TRBD1 (5 bases). CDR1 and CDR2 from the germline V gene are GTSNPN and SVGIG (reference sequence). The CDR3 is 15 residues long. Trimming stripped 3 bases from V and 4 bases from J, with 16 bases between. The CDR3 coding sequence is TGTGCCTGGAGCGCCTCGGGGGATAAAAATCAGCCCCAGCATTTT. This gives the protein CAWSASGDKNQPQHF.

V gene TRBV4-1 combines with J gene TRBJ2-1; 8 positions agree with TRBD2. The germline V gene encodes CDR1 MGHRA and CDR2 YSYEKL. This CDR3 region has 16 residues. V was pared by 0 bases and J by 4 bases, with 5 bases of the junction left unmatched. Written as DNA, the CDR3 is TGCGCCAGCAGCCAAGATATAGCGGGGCCGTACAATGAGCAGTTCTTC. This encodes CASSQDIAGPYNEQFF.

This clone was observed a few times. The chain has TRBV27 and TRBJ1-2; 7 nucleotides agree with TRBD1. J was trimmed by 8 bases and V by 5 bases; bases with no gene match: 14. Germline V gene data show CDR1 as MNHEY and CDR2 as SMNVEV (reference sequence). The CDR3 contains 15 residues. This chain's CDR3 is CASSLSTTGVRGYTF. CDR3 DNA: TGTGCCAGCAGTCTTTCAACTACAGGGGTACGCGGCTACACCTTC.

V gene TRBV18 combines with J gene TRBJ1-5; D is possibly TRBD1 (5 bases). This CDR3 comprises 16 residues. Germline V gene lookup returns CDR1 KGHSH and CDR2 LQKENI. Deletions cut 3 bases from V and 10 bases from J, with 22 bases between. The CDR3 region has the DNA TGTGCCAGCTCACCCGCGGGACCTGAAATTTTGGAACCCCAGCATTTT. Amino acids: CASSPAGPEILEPQHF.

V and J are TRBV10-2 and TRBJ2-1; 7 nucleotides match TRBD1. Looked up from germline, CDR1 is WSHSY and CDR2 is SAAADI. The CDR3 length is 14 residues. V was pared by 6 bases and J by 10 bases, with 12 bases of the junction left unmatched. For the CDR3, the DNA is TGCGCCAGCAGAAACTCGGGACAGCCTGGGGAGCAGTTCTTC. This translates into CASRNSGQPGEQFF.